The 8 T cell receptor beta chains below come from one sample, sequenced in a study of neurological immune-mediated disorders. TCRdb re-called the 5' RACE reads with MiXCR, one entry per CDR3 protein. The sample includes fewer than 30,000 distinct CDR3 sequences, more than 6% of them seen just once. Sequenced sample: PBMCs. The receptors were sampled from a woman aged 40 to 55 in good health.

In this sample, this clonotype turned up many times. This chain connects TRBV5-1 to TRBJ2-1; possible D gene TRBD2, 6 bases. Germline V gene sequence: CDR1 SGHRS, CDR2 YFSETQ. V lost 0 bases to trimming and J lost 12 bases, with 10 bases between them. The CDR3 runs to 12 residues. CDR3 amino acids: CASSLEKGGQFF. The CDR3 nucleotides are TGCGCCAGCAGCTTGGAGAAGGGAGGGCAGTTCTTC.

This clonotype was observed many times. The gene calls are TRBV12-3 or TRBV12-4 and TRBJ2-1, with 10 bases lining up with TRBD1. This CDR3 comprises 14 residues. J was trimmed by 9 bases and V by 1 base; bases with no gene match: 3. The CDR3 DNA reads TGTGCCAGCAGTTTAGGGGGACAGGGGCGTGAGCAGTTCTTC. This codes for CASSLGGQGREQFF.

This clonotype showed up many times. This chain joins TRBV20-1 and TRBJ2-3; no definite D call. There are 14 residues in the CDR3. V dropped 2 bases and J dropped 2 bases, with 11 bases sitting between them. Germline assignment: CDR1 DFQATT and CDR2 SNEGSKA (reference sequence). CDR3 DNA sequence: TGCAGTGCTAGACCGGCCTATACCACAGATACGCAGTATTTT. This translates into CSARPAYTTDTQYF.

This clonotype was seen at least ten times. A much larger clonotype is one base distant, so this may be a read error. The V call is TRBV9, the J call TRBJ1-6, with unresolved D. From germline, CDR1 is SGDLS and CDR2 YYNGEE. The CDR3 length is 14 residues. This CDR3 is CVSSVEPRNSPLHF. The CDR3 bases are TGTGTCAGCAGCGTAGAACCCAGGAATTCACCCCTCCACTTT.

This chain uses TRBV28 with TRBJ1-5, with D perhaps TRBD1 (6 bases). V shed 3 bases and J shed 0 bases, with 15 bases lying between them. The CDR3 covers 17 residues. CDR1 and CDR2 from the germline V gene are MDHEN and SYDVKM. The CDR3 DNA follows: TGTGCCAGCAGTTTTCATACAGGGAGGGATAGCAATCAGCCCCAGCATTTT. This sequence encodes CASSFHTGRDSNQPQHF.

This clonotype occurred many times. The chain joins TRBV6-5 to TRBJ2-1, with D maybe TRBD2 (6 bases). CDR1 MNHEY and CDR2 SVGAGI come from the germline V gene. The ends were cut back, 2 bases at V and 0 bases at J, with 14 bases in the middle. The CDR3 totals 17 residues. The CDR3 DNA sequence: TGTGCCAGCAGTTACCAACCGACTAGGAGCTCCTACAATGAGCAGTTCTTC. It yields the protein CASSYQPTRSSYNEQFF.

The chain couples TRBV11-3 to TRBJ2-1, with D uncertain. CDR1 is SGHNT, CDR2 YENEEA, per germline. V lost 0 bases and J lost 6, with 9 bases in between. This CDR3 contains 14 residues. CDR3 loop: CASSLDPRSNEQFF. The CDR3 bases are TGTGCCAGCAGCTTAGATCCCAGGTCCAATGAGCAGTTCTTC.

The table lists this clonotype with a few counts. The V and J genes are TRBV21-1 and TRBJ2-1; the table gives TRBD2 as D, unverified against the DNA. TRBV21-1 is an annotated pseudogene. The CDR3 has 20 amino acids. The CDR3 is CASSKGPGLAGEKAYNEQFF. The CDR3 region has the DNA TGTGCCAGCAGCAAAGGACCGGGACTAGCGGGAGAGAAGGCCTACAATGAGCAGTTCTTC.